Listed below are T cell receptor beta chains from one sample, sequenced in a study of CD8 T cells in Susac syndrome. One entry per CDR3 protein results from TCRdb running MiXCR on the immunoSEQ multiplex PCR reads. The sample carries about 180,000 distinct CDR3 sequences, 85% to 95% recorded once. Sample: CD8+ T cells from PBMCs. All receptors come from a human donor with multiple sclerosis. CDR3s include the opening cysteine and the closing phenylalanine or tryptophan. A D gene is named only where the DNA matches it firmly. Clone size is stated in some rows and not others, as once, few, many or a class when expanded.

>once|TRBD1|TRBJ2-3|TRBV27
CASSERGRGDTQYF
TGTGCCAGCAGCGAGAGGGGGCGTGGGGATACGCAGTATTTT
>-|-|TRBJ1-1|TRBV6-5
CATYLGGFAFF
TGTGCCACCTACTTGGGGGGGTTCGCTTTCTTT
>few|-|TRBJ2-3|TRBV5-4
CASSLIPTDTQYF
TGTGCCAGCAGCTTGATCCCCACAGATACGCAGTATTTT
>-|TRBD1|TRBJ2-2|TRBV19
CATLADRPTGELFF
TGTGCCACCCTTGCGGACAGGCCCACCGGGGAGCTGTTTTTT
>-|-|TRBJ2-1|TRBV3-1
CASSPRKGSSYNEQFF
TGTGCCAGCAGCCCAAGGAAGGGGAGCTCCTACAATGAGCAGTTCTTC
>-|-|TRBJ2-1|TRBV9
CASSVGHNEQFF
TGTGCCAGCAGCGTAGGCCACAATGAGCAGTTCTTC
>-|TRBD2|TRBJ2-6|TRBV9
CASSLEGGSGANVLTF
TGTGCCAGCAGCCTAGAGGGAGGGTCTGGGGCCAACGTCCTGACTTTC
>once|-|TRBJ2-1|TRBV7-9
CASSLDGRGNNEQFF
TGTGCCAGCAGCTTAGATGGGAGGGGGAACAATGAGCAGTTCTTC
>-|-|TRBJ2-5|TRBV5-1
CASSFGRGPETQYF
TGCGCCAGCAGCTTTGGCAGGGGTCCAGAGACCCAGTACTTC
>once|-|TRBJ1-1|TRBV20-1
CSARDLGGRWITEAFF
TGCAGTGCTAGAGATCTTGGGGGGCGCTGGATCACTGAAGCTTTCTTT
>-|TRBD1|TRBJ2-2|TRBV29-1
CSVASGTGNSLNTGELFF
TGCAGCGTCGCCTCCGGGACAGGCAATTCCTTGAACACCGGGGAGCTGTTTTTT
>-|-|TRBJ1-5|TRBV16
CASSRGGGQPQHF
TGTGCCAGCAGCCGGGGGGGAGGTCAGCCCCAGCATTTT
>-|TRBD2|TRBJ2-1|TRBV9
CASSGRTSDYNEQFF
TGTGCCAGCAGCGGAAGGACTAGCGATTACAATGAGCAGTTCTTC
>-|-|TRBJ1-1|TRBV5-1
CASRWSTGKTEAFF
TGCGCCAGCAGGTGGAGTACAGGGAAAACTGAAGCTTTCTTT
>-|-|TRBJ1-5|TRBV15
CATSRDMWQPQHF
TGTGCCACCAGCAGAGATATGTGGCAGCCCCAGCATTTT
>-|-|TRBJ2-3|TRBV3-1
CASSQEGRSTDTQYF
TGTGCCAGCAGCCAAGAAGGCAGAAGCACAGATACGCAGTATTTT
>-|-|TRBJ2-1|TRBV20-1
CSALHHQPPEQFF
TGCAGTGCCCTACATCATCAGCCCCCTGAGCAGTTCTTC
>-|TRBD2|TRBJ2-7|TRBV12-3/TRBV12-4
CASSRTRGGLEQYF
TGTGCCAGCAGCCGTACCCGGGGGGGGCTCGAGCAGTACTTC
>-|-|TRBJ1-2|TRBV21-1
CASSKEPGAGGYTF
TGTGCCAGCAGCAAAGAACCGGGTGCGGGTGGCTACACCTTC
>-|TRBD2|TRBJ2-1|TRBV6-6
CASSYSMVAGAGEQFF
TGTGCCAGCAGTTACTCGATGGTAGCGGGAGCCGGTGAGCAGTTCTTC
>-|-|TRBJ1-2|TRBV29-1
CSVEGDIKVYTF
TGCAGCGTCGAGGGGGACATCAAGGTCTACACCTTC
>-|-|TRBJ1-1|TRBV14
CASSQGGTARAFF
TGTGCCAGCAGCCAAGGGGGGACGGCAAGAGCTTTCTTT
>-|TRBD2|TRBJ2-5|TRBV4-1
CASSWNPGLGETQYF
TGCGCCAGCAGCTGGAATCCGGGACTAGGGGAGACCCAGTACTTC
>-|TRBD2|TRBJ2-3|TRBV7-9
CASTPLRGSGRSSTDTQYF
TGTGCCAGCACCCCCCTCCGGGGTAGCGGGAGGTCTAGCACAGATACGCAGTATTTT
>-|TRBD1|TRBJ2-1|TRBV27
CASSLGTAYNEQFF
TGTGCCAGCAGTTTAGGGACAGCGTACAATGAGCAGTTCTTC
>-|-|TRBJ2-2|TRBV21-1
CATMGRELFF
TGTGCCACCATGGGCCGGGAGCTGTTTTTT
>-|-|TRBJ2-7|TRBV12-3/TRBV12-4
CASTGRSSYEQYF
TGTGCCAGCACGGGACGGAGCTCCTACGAGCAGTACTTC
>-|-|TRBJ2-5|TRBV6-1
CASSTPGDETQYF
TGTGCCAGCAGTACGCCAGGGGACGAGACCCAGTACTTC
>-|TRBD1|TRBJ1-2|TRBV7-9
CASSDGTANYGYTF
TGTGCCAGCAGCGATGGGACAGCGAACTATGGCTACACCTTC
>-|-|TRBJ2-1|TRBV11-2
CASSAHRYNEQFF
TGTGCCAGCAGCGCGCACAGGTACAATGAGCAGTTCTTC
>once|-|TRBJ2-3|TRBV14
CASSPSGPADTQYF
TGTGCCAGCAGCCCTTCGGGACCAGCAGATACGCAGTATTTT
>few|TRBD2|TRBJ2-1|TRBV6-2/TRBV6-3
CASSLTSVSEQFF
TGTGCCAGCAGCTTGACTAGCGTAAGTGAGCAGTTCTTC
>once|-|TRBJ1-1|TRBV30
CASRHPTRPNTEAFF
TGTGCCTCACGCCACCCCACGAGACCCAACACTGAAGCTTTCTTT
>once|-|TRBJ2-1|TRBV2
CASRAGLNEQFF
TGTGCCAGCAGGGCAGGGCTCAATGAGCAGTTCTTC
>-|-|TRBJ2-6|TRBV27
CASRGPSGANVLTF
TGTGCCAGCAGGGGGCCGTCTGGGGCCAACGTCCTGACTTTC
>few|-|TRBJ2-1|TRBV20-1
CSARVGNEQFF
TGCAGTGCTAGGGTGGGCAATGAGCAGTTCTTC
>-|TRBD2|TRBJ2-1|TRBV5-1
CASSPGLAGISPPNEQFF
TGCGCCAGCAGCCCGGGACTAGCAGGGATCTCGCCCCCCAATGAGCAGTTCTTC